This T cell receptor beta chain was captured in a study of T cell changes during pregnancy in multiple sclerosis. Using immunoSEQ multiplex PCR, the repertoire was profiled, and TCRdb retains in-frame clones only, with some absent. Counted here are about 52,000 clones, around nine tenths occurring once; the ten biggest clones make up approximately 0.35%. The sample here was CD4+ T cells from peripheral blood mononuclear cells, taken before pregnancy. This receptor was taken from a female donor with multiple sclerosis, enrolled in a pregnancy study.

The CDR3 sequence: CASTQGATDTQYF. In nucleotides, the CDR3 is TGTGCCAGTACCCAGGGTGCTACAGATACGCAGTATTTT. The chain is built from TRBV19 and TRBJ2-3; tentative D call: TRBD1 (5 bases). The V and J ends lost 7 bases and 3 bases respectively, with 11 bases between them. The CDR3 spans 13 residues. Germline V gene data show CDR1 as LNHDA and CDR2 as SQIVND (reference sequence).